Each of the 9 T cell receptor beta chains below was sequenced from the same sample in a study of cytomegalovirus exposure and HLA in healthy donors. The PCR used 60 Vbeta and 13 Jbeta primers. Produced via immunoSEQ multiplex PCR; TCRdb's table is partial and in-frame only. The table records 210,000 or so clones, almost 80% of them present only once. The sequenced material came from PBMCs. The receptors come from a man aged 18 to 29 in good health and CMV-seronegative.

This clone was seen once. The genes are TRBV28 and TRBJ2-3; D perhaps matches TRBD2 (6 bases). V lost 7 bases, J lost 0 bases, and 14 bases lay in between. Germline CDR1 is MDHEN and CDR2 is SYDVKM. This CDR3 spans 15 amino acids. For the CDR3, the DNA is TGTGCCAGCACGGGACTGACATGGAGCACAGATACGCAGTATTTT. It encodes CASTGLTWSTDTQYF.

The chain combines TRBV28 with TRBJ2-1, with D possibly matching TRBD2 (6 bases). The CDR3 has 17 amino acids. Deletions cut 4 bases from V and 1 base from J, with 17 bases between. In germline, CDR1 is MDHEN, CDR2 SYDVKM. CDR3 amino acids: CASSWPGGDLSYNEQFF. CDR3 in DNA: TGTGCCAGCAGTTGGCCGGGCGGGGATTTATCCTACAATGAGCAGTTCTTC.

The chain uses TRBV28 and TRBJ2-5; 13 positions match TRBD2. V dropped 5 bases and J dropped 0; count of bases not matched to a gene: 3. Germline assignment: CDR1 MDHEN and CDR2 SYDVKM. The CDR3 totals 16 residues. CDR3: CASSATSGGYQETQYF. CDR3 nucleotides: TGTGCCAGCAGTGCGACTAGCGGGGGGTACCAAGAGACCCAGTACTTC.

The rearrangement uses TRBV5-6 and TRBJ2-7; the match to TRBD2 covers 7 bases. Trimming at V came to 0 bases and at J to 4 bases, leaving 7 bases not matched to a gene. Looked up from germline, CDR1 is SGHDT and CDR2 is YYEEEE. CDR3 size: 15 residues. The chain's CDR3 is CASSLVAGVLYEQYF. The DNA of the CDR3 is TGTGCCAGCAGCTTGGTGGCGGGAGTATTGTACGAGCAGTACTTC.

The V gene is TRBV19, the J gene TRBJ2-2; 9 nucleotides match TRBD1. This CDR3 is built from 17 residues. V was clipped by 6 bases and J by 3 bases; unmatched bases: 11. Germline V lookup: CDR1 LNHDA, CDR2 SQIVND (reference sequence). CDR3 region: CASSPGQGLGDTGELFF. CDR3 nucleotides: TGTGCCAGTAGCCCGGGACAGGGTCTTGGGGACACCGGGGAGCTGTTTTTT. Looking up the rest from reference TRBV19 and TRBJ2-2 gives the full variable domain: DGGITQSPKYLFRKEGQNVTLSCEQNLNHDAMYWYRQDPGQGLRLIYYSQIVNDFQKGDIAEGYSVSREKKESFPLTVTSAQKNPTAFYLCASSPGQGLGDTGELFFGEGSRLTVL.

This clone was counted only a few times. The chain is built from TRBV6-1 and TRBJ2-1; TRBD2 aligns across 12 bases. Unmatched junction bases numbered 5, after V lost 4 bases and J lost 4 bases. From germline, CDR1 is MNHNS and CDR2 SASEGT. CDR3 length: 16 amino acids. CDR3 nucleotides: TGTGCCAGCAGTGCGACTAGCGGGGGTTCATACAATGAGCAGTTCTTC. Protein: CASSATSGGSYNEQFF.

This clone occurred once. V and J are TRBV9 and TRBJ2-1; 8 positions match TRBD2. The CDR3 has 17 amino acids. After removal of 0 bases from V and 2 bases from J, the junction contained 7 bases not matched to a gene. Germline values: CDR1 SGDLS, CDR2 YYNGEE. CDR3 DNA: TGTGCCAGCAGCGTAGCCCTTGTTAGCGGGGCCTACAATGAGCAGTTCTTC. Translating gives CASSVALVSGAYNEQFF.

The CDR3 nucleotides read TGCAGCGTTGAGGAGAACTATGGCTACACCTTC. Protein: CSVEENYGYTF. J is TRBJ1-2 and V is TRBV29-1, with D hard to call. There are 11 residues in the CDR3. Trimming removed 3 bases at V and 2 bases at J, with 4 bases between. The germline gives CDR1 SQVTM, CDR2 ANQGSEA.

V gene TRBV28 combines with J gene TRBJ2-2, with 7 bases that match TRBD1. Losses at the gene ends were 5 bases for V and 2 bases for J; bases not matched to a gene: 5. CDR1 MDHEN and CDR2 SYDVKM come from the germline V gene. This CDR3 is 15 amino acids long. The DNA of the CDR3 is TGTGCCAGCAGTAGGGACAGACTAAACACCGGGGAGCTGTTTTTT. It specifies CASSRDRLNTGELFF.